The 2 T cell receptor beta chains in this list originate from one sample, sequenced in a study of T cell responses to AZD1222 COVID-19 vaccine (dated by TCRdb to 2020 to 2023). The library came from the immunoSEQ multiplex PCR assay. In TCRdb, the immuneACCESS table is reduced to in-frame sequences with V and J assigned. These tables do not hold every clone; where another copy was compared, an unresolved V gene accounts for under half, and the others remain unexplained. The sample table contains 150,000 to 180,000 clones; only one count was recorded for about 87% of them. Together, the top ten hold approximately 9.1% of the sample. The time point label, read with the paper, signifies: about 28 days (+/-7) after the second vaccine dose. The starting material was peripheral blood, obtained 28 days after the second AZD1222 dose. Source of these receptors: an adult who received the AZD1222 COVID-19 vaccine.

The table lists this clone with a count of one. This sequence joins TRBV29-1 and TRBJ1-1, with unresolved D. In germline, CDR1 is SQVTM, CDR2 ANQGSEA. The CDR3 spans 14 residues. Trimming pared 0 bases from V and 2 bases from J, leaving 10 bases between. Here the CDR3 DNA reads TGCAGCGTTGAAGATTCGCACATTAACACTGAAGCTTTCTTT. Translating gives CSVEDSHINTEAFF. The entire variable domain, with the rest obtained from reference TRBV29-1 and TRBJ1-1, is as follows: SAVISQKPSRDICQRGTSLTIQCQVDSQVTMMFWYRQQPGQSLTLIATANQGSEATYESGFVIDKFPISRPNLTFSTLTVSNMSPEDSSIYLCSVEDSHINTEAFFGQGTRLTVV.

The V gene is TRBV2, the J gene TRBJ2-3; no clear D gene. Trimming removed 7 bases from V and 5 bases from J, with 4 bases in between. Germline CDR1 and CDR2: SNHLY and FYNNEI. The CDR3 is 10 amino acids. CDR3: CASKEDTQYF. The CDR3 DNA is TGTGCCAGCAAGGAAGATACGCAGTATTTT.